This T cell receptor beta chain stems from a study of blood T cell repertoires in COVID-19. Study summary: From T cells, B-cell-depleted T cells, or PBMCs came the material, which was cDNA or gDNA.

Some clones are missing from TCRdb's copy, which holds only in-frame ones; the method was immunoSEQ multiplex PCR. The table lists around 470,000 clones, about 91% of them singletons. It was during active infection that Seattle patients were enrolled and then longitudinally followed. The CDR3 consists of 13 residues. Trimming took 0 bases from V and 2 from J, leaving 8 bases between them. Germline V gene data show CDR1 as GTSNPN and CDR2 as SVGIG (reference sequence). The V and J genes are TRBV30 and TRBJ2-7, with D perhaps matching TRBD1 (6 bases). Specimen: peripheral blood. This clonotype originated in a man aged 18 to 30 with COVID-19, enrolled during active disease. CDR3 in amino acids: CAWSVRGTYEQYF. As DNA, the CDR3 is TGTGCCTGGAGTGTTAGGGGGACCTACGAGCAGTACTTC.